These 2 T cell receptor gamma chains were all obtained from the same sample, sequenced in a study of gamma-delta chains in newborns, infants, children. TCRdb re-identified clones in the reads via CATT. The sample lists around 900 gamma-chain clones, around 60% occurring once. The material sequenced was blood. Receptor source: a child who was a newborn, infant or young child, either healthy, febrile or measles-vaccinated (not recorded which).

The chain is built from TRGV9 and TRGJP. The J gene, missing from TCRdb, was assigned here through DNA to germline matching. Unmatched junction bases numbered 8, after V lost 0 bases and J lost 6 bases. The length of the CDR3 is 18 residues. Germline V CDR1 and CDR2: GITISATS, ISYDGTV (reference sequence). The CDR3 DNA sequence: TGTGCCTTGTGGGAGGTGCAGGGTGCAGAGTTGGGCAAAAAAATCAAGGTATTT. It translates to CALWEVQGAELGKKIKVF.

Only a few counts were recorded for this clone. This chain joins TRGV2 and TRGJP2. TCRdb records no J gene; here it was assigned by comparing the DNA to germline. The CDR3 runs 14 residues. Losses at the gene ends were 0 bases for V and 7 bases for J; bases not matched to a gene: 5. Germline CDR1 and CDR2: EGSNGY and YDSYNSKV. The chain's CDR3 is CATWDGPNDWIKTF. The CDR3 DNA is TGTGCCACCTGGGACGGGCCAAATGATTGGATCAAGACGTTT.